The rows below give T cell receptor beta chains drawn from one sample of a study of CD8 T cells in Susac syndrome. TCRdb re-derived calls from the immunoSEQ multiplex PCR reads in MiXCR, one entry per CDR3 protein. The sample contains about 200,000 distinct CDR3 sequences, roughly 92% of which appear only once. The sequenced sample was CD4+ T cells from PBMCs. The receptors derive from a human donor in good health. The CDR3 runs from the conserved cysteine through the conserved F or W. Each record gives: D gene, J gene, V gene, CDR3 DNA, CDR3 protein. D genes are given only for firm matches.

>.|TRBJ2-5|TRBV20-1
TGCAGTGCTACCGAAGCCTCAAGAGAGACCCAGTACTTC
CSATEASRETQYF
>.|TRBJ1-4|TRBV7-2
TGTGCCAGCAGCCTTCAAGGGAGTGGCGAAAAACTGTTTTTT
CASSLQGSGEKLFF
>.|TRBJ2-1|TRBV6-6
TGTGCCAGCAGTTACTATGGGGGAAATGAGCAGTTCTTC
CASSYYGGNEQFF
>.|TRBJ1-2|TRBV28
TGTGCCAGCACGTCGACTTTCGGCTACACCTTC
CASTSTFGYTF
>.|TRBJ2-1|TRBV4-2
TGTGCCAGCAGCCCCTCCGGGGGGCCAGGGTCCGTCGATGAGCAGTTCTTC
CASSPSGGPGSVDEQFF
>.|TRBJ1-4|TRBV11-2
TGTGCCAGCAGCATCGGGCGGTTTAATGAAAAACTGTTTTTT
CASSIGRFNEKLFF
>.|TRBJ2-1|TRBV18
TGTGCCAGCTCACCAGTAACCAGGGGTTACAATGAGCAGTTCTTC
CASSPVTRGYNEQFF
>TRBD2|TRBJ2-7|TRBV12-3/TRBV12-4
TGTGCCAGCAGCAGACTAGCGGGGGGGTTGTCCTACGAGCAGTACTTC
CASSRLAGGLSYEQYF
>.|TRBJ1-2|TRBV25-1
TGTGCCAGCGGACCTAGGAGGGGGTTTGGATTTGGTGGCTACACCTTC
CASGPRRGFGFGGYTF
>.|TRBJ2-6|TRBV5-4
TGTGCCAGCAGGGGGGACTTTGGGGCCAACGTCCTGACTTTC
CASRGDFGANVLTF
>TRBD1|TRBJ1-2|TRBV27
TGTGCCAGCAGTACCCGGCAGGGGGCCGCTGGCTACACCTTC
CASSTRQGAAGYTF
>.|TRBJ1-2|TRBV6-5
TGTGCCAGCAGTCGCGGGGGAACTGGCTATGGCTACACCTTC
CASSRGGTGYGYTF
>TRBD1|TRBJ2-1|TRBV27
TGTGCCAGCAGTGCCTACAGGGGCGGTGGTGAGCAGTTCTTC
CASSAYRGGGEQFF
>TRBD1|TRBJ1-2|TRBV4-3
TGCGCCAGCAGCCAAGACGGACAGGGGTGGAATGGCTACACCTTC
CASSQDGQGWNGYTF
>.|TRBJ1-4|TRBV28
TGTGCCGCCGGCGGGACCGAGGACGAAAAACTGTTTTTT
CAAGGTEDEKLFF
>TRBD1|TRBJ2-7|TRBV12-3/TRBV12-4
TGTGCCAGCAGTTCTCTCGACAGGGTGAGCGTCTACGAGCAGTACTTC
CASSSLDRVSVYEQYF
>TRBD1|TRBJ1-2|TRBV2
TGTGCCAGCAGCACAGGGGATAGGAACTATGGCTACACCTTC
CASSTGDRNYGYTF
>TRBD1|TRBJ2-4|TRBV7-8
TGTGCCAGCAGCTTACCGGGACAGGGCTCAGCCAAAAACATTCAGTACTTC
CASSLPGQGSAKNIQYF
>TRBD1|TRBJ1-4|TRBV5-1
TGCGCCAGCAGCCCCTTGAACAGGGGGTCTAATGAAAAACTGTTTTTT
CASSPLNRGSNEKLFF
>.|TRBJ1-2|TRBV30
TGTGCCTGGAGTTCCGGGGCAGGTCTTGGCTACACCTTC
CAWSSGAGLGYTF